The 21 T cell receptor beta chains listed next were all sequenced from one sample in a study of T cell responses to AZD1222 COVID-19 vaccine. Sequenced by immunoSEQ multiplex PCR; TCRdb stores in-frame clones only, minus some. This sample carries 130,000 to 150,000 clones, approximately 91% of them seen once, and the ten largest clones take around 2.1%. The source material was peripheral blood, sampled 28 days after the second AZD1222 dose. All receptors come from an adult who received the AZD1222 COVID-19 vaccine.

CDR3 residues: CASSPRWTGGSYEQYF. CDR3 nucleotide sequence: TGTGCCAGCAGCCCTCGGTGGACAGGGGGCTCCTACGAGCAGTACTTC. The chain has TRBV7-3 and TRBJ2-7; 10 bases line up with TRBD1. The CDR3 totals 16 residues. Germline V lookup: CDR1 SGHTA, CDR2 FQGTGA. V gave up 5 bases and J gave up 0 bases; unmatched junction bases: 7.

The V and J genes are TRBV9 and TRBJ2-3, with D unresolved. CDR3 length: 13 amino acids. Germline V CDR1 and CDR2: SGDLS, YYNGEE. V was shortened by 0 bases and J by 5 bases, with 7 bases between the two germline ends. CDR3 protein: CASSVVVRDTQYF. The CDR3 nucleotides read TGTGCCAGCAGCGTAGTAGTGAGAGATACGCAGTATTTT. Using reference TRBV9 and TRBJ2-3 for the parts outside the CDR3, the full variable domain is DSGVTQTPKHLITATGQRVTLRCSPRSGDLSVYWYQQSLDQGLQFLIQYYNGEERAKGNILERFSAQQFPDLHSELNLSSLELGDSALYFCASSVVVRDTQYFGPGTRLTVL.

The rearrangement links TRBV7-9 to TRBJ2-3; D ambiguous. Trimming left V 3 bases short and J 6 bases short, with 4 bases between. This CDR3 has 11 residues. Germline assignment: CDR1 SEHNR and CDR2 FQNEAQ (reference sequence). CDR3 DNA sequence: TGTGCCAGCAGCTTGCGGGATACGCAGTATTTT. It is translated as CASSLRDTQYF.

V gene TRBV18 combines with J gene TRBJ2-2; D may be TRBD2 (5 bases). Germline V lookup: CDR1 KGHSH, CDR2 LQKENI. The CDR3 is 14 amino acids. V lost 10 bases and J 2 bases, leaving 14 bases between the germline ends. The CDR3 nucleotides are TGTGCCACTGAGGGAGTTTTTAACACCGGGGAGCTGTTTTTT. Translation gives CATEGVFNTGELFF.

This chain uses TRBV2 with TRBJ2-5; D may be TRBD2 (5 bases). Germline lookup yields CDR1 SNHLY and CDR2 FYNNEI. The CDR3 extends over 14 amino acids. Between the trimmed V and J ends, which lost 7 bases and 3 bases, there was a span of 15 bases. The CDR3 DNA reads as TGTGCCAGCATCAGGTCGGCGGGTAAAGAGACCCAGTACTTC. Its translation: CASIRSAGKETQYF.

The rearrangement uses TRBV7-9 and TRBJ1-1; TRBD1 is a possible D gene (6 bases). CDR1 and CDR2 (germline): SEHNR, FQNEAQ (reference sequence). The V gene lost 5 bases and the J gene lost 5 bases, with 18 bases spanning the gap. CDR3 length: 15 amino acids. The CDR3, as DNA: TGTGCCAGCAGCACCCGGTCGGGGGGGCTGACTGAAGCTTTCTTT. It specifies CASSTRSGGLTEAFF.

The CDR3 here is CASSHTGKSYNEQFF. In DNA, the CDR3 is TGTGCCAGCAGCCATACAGGGAAGTCCTACAATGAGCAGTTCTTC. The chain carries TRBV3-1 (or the pseudogene TRBV3-2) and TRBJ2-1; perhaps TRBD1 as D (6 bases). CDR1 is LGHDT and CDR2 is YNNKEL in the germline V gene (reference sequence). The CDR3 covers 15 residues. V gave up 3 bases and J gave up 1 base, with 10 bases separating them.

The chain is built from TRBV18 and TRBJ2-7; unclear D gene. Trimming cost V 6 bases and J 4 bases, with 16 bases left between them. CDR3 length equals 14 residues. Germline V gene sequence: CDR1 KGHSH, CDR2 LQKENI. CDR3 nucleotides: TGTGCCAGCTCCTCGGGCATCACTCAATACGAGCAGTACTTC. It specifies CASSSGITQYEQYF.

The CDR3 protein is CASSRQGKLNTEAFF. The DNA for the CDR3 is TGTGCCAGCAGCAGACAGGGTAAACTGAACACTGAAGCTTTCTTT. This chain links TRBV21-1 with TRBJ1-1; the table's D call, TRBD1, has no DNA check behind it. TRBV21-1 is flagged as a pseudogene. This CDR3 is built from 15 residues.

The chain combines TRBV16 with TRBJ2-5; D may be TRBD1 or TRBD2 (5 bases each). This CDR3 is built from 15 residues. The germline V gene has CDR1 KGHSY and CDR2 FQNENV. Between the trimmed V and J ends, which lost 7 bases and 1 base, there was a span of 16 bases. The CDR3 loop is CASTPRGVSQETQYF. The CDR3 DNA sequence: TGTGCCAGCACACCTCGGGGCGTGTCCCAAGAGACCCAGTACTTC.

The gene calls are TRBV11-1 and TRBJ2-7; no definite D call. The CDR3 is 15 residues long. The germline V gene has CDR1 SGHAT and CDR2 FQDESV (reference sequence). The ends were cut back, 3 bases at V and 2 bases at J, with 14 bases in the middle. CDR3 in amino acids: CASSFDSIPPYEQYF. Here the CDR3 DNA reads TGTGCCAGCAGCTTCGATTCTATACCCCCCTACGAGCAGTACTTC.

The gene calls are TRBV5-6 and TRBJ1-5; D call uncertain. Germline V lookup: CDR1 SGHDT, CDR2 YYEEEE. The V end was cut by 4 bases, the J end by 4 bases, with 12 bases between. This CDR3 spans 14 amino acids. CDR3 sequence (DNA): TGTGCCAGCAGCCGAGGGCCCGGTAATCAGCCCCAGCATTTT. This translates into CASSRGPGNQPQHF.

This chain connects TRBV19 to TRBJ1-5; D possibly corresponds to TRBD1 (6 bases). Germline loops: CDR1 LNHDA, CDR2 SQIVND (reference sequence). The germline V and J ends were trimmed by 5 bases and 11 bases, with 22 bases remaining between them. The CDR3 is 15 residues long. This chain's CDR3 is CASSLPTGTKNAQHF. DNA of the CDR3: TGTGCCAGTAGTCTGCCAACCGGGACAAAGAATGCCCAGCATTTT.

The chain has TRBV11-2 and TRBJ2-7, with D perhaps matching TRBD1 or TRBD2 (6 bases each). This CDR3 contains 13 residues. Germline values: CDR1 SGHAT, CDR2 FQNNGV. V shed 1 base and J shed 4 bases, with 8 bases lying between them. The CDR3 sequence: CASSLVGGYEQYF. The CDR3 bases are TGTGCCAGCAGCTTAGTAGGGGGGTACGAGCAGTACTTC.

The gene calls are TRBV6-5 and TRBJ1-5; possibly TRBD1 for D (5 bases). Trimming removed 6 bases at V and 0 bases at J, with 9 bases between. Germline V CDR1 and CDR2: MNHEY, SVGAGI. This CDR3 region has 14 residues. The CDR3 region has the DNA TGTGCCAGCAGCGGGACCGGTAGCAATCAGCCCCAGCATTTT. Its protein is CASSGTGSNQPQHF.

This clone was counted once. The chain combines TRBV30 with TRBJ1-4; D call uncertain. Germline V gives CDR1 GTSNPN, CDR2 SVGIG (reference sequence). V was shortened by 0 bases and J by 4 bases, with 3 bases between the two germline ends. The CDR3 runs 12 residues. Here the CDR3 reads CAWSVRNEKLFF. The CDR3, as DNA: TGTGCCTGGAGTGTACGTAATGAAAAACTGTTTTTT.

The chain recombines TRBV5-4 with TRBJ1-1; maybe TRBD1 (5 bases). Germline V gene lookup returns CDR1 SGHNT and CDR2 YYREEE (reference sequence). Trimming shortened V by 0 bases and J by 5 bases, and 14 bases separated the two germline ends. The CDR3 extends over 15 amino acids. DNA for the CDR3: TGTGCCAGCAGCTTGGTAGACGGGGGAAGGACTGAAGCTTTCTTT. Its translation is CASSLVDGGRTEAFF.

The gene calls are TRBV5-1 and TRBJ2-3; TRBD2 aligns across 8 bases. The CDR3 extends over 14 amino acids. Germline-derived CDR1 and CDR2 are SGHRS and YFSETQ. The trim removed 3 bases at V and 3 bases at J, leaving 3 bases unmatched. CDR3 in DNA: TGCGCCAGCAGCTGGGGACTAGATACAGATACGCAGTATTTT. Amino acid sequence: CASSWGLDTDTQYF. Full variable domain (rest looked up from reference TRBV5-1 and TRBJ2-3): KAGVTQTPRYLIKTRGQQVTLSCSPISGHRSVSWYQQTPGQGLQFLFEYFSETQRNKGNFPGRFSGRQFSNSRSEMNVSTLELGDSALYLCASSWGLDTDTQYFGPGTRLTVL.

CDR3 bases: TGTGCCAGCAGCGCCTCCGGGACTAGCAGCCACGAGCAGTACTTC. As protein: CASSASGTSSHEQYF. The chain has TRBV9 and TRBJ2-7, with 9 bases lining up with TRBD2. V lost 3 bases and J lost 5; bases outside the gene matches: 9. The CDR3 runs to 15 residues. Germline loops: CDR1 SGDLS, CDR2 YYNGEE.

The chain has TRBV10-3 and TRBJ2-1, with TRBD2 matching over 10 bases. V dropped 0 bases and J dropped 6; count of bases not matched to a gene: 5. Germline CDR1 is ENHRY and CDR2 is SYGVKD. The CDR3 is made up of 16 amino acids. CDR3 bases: TGTGCCATCAGTGAGTCGGGTCTAGCGGGGGCCAATGAGCAGTTCTTC. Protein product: CAISESGLAGANEQFF.

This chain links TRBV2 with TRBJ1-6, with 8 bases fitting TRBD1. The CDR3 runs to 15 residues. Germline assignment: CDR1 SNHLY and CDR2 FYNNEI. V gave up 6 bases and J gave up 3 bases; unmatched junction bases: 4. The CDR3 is CASRLDRVYNSPLHF. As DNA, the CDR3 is TGTGCCAGCAGGTTGGACAGGGTCTATAATTCACCCCTCCACTTT. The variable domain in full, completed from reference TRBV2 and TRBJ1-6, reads EPEVTQTPSHQVTQMGQEVILRCVPISNHLYFYWYRQILGQKVEFLVSFYNNEISEKSEIFDDQFSVERPDGSNFTLKIRSTKLEDSAMYFCASRLDRVYNSPLHFGNGTRLTVT.